Below, 29 T cell receptor beta chains from the same sample are listed, as sequenced in a study of blood T cells in healthy people across ages. The authors ran a second PCR of about 6 to 11 cycles using a sample-barcoded 5' primer and a J-beta primer mix. MiXCR, run by TCRdb on the 5' RACE reads, gives a single entry per CDR3 protein. The sample holds about 1.7 million distinct CDR3 sequences, about 28% seen once. Sequenced sample: blood. The receptors derive from a woman in her twenties or thirties in good health.

A few counts support this clonotype. The CDR3 loop reads CASSFSGQPNGYTF. As DNA, the CDR3 is TGTGCCAGCAGCTTCTCAGGACAGCCTAATGGCTACACCTTC. The chain links TRBV7-2 to TRBJ1-2; maybe TRBD1 (6 bases). Germline values: CDR1 SGHTA, CDR2 FQGNSA. The CDR3 is 14 residues long. V lost 3 bases and J 6 bases, leaving 14 bases between the germline ends.

In its sample, this clonotype was seen once. This sequence joins TRBV5-6 and TRBJ2-1; 9 nucleotides match TRBD2. CDR1 is SGHDT and CDR2 is YYEEEE in the germline V gene. V shed 1 base, J shed 0 bases, and the junction held 8 bases outside the gene matches. This CDR3 has 18 residues. CDR3 loop: CASSLRWGGGGSYNEQFF. Here the CDR3 DNA reads TGTGCCAGCAGCTTGAGGTGGGGCGGGGGGGGCTCCTACAATGAGCAGTTCTTC.

This clonotype showed up many times. This sequence joins TRBV10-2 and TRBJ1-4; TRBD1 matches at 10 bases. The CDR3 extends over 14 amino acids. Germline CDR1 and CDR2: WSHSY and SAAADI. The J segment lost 8 bases and the V segment lost 6 bases, leaving 6 bases of the junction unmatched. CDR3 in DNA: TGCGCCAGCAGCACCGGGACAGGGGACGAAAAACTGTTTTTT. Its protein is CASSTGTGDEKLFF.

This clonotype was seen at least ten times. The chain employs TRBV12-3 or TRBV12-4 and TRBJ2-1; no reliable D call. This CDR3 comprises 16 residues. V dropped 6 bases and J dropped 5 bases, with 20 bases sitting between them. Written as DNA, the CDR3 is TGTGCCAGCAGGGAAATGCCGCTCGGACGGAACAATGAGCAGTTCTTC. As protein: CASREMPLGRNNEQFF.

About this clonotype: Being one base from a much bigger clone, this may be a read error. V usage is TRBV29-1 and J usage is TRBJ2-7; TRBD1 or TRBD2 may be the D gene (5 bases each). This CDR3 spans 13 amino acids. Germline V CDR1 and CDR2: SQVTM, ANQGSEA. V was cut by 7 bases and J by 6 bases, with 19 bases left in between. In DNA, the CDR3 is TGCAGCGGTGATGGAACAGGAGGTCTCGAGCAGTACTTC. Encoded protein: CSGDGTGGLEQYF.

The genes are TRBV13 and TRBJ2-6; TRBD2 aligns across 9 bases. Germline lookup yields CDR1 PRHDT and CDR2 FYEKMQ (reference sequence). This CDR3 is built from 20 residues. V lost 3 bases to trimming and J lost 0 bases; unmatched junction nucleotides: 12. CDR3 DNA: TGTGCCAGCAGCTTCGGGCTGCTGCGGGAGGGCTACTCTGGGGCCAACGTCCTGACTTTC. It translates to CASSFGLLREGYSGANVLTF.

The chain employs TRBV2 and TRBJ1-2, with 7 bases identical to TRBD1. The CDR3 has 13 amino acids. The germline gives CDR1 SNHLY, CDR2 FYNNEI. Unmatched junction bases numbered 6, after V lost 3 bases and J lost 8 bases. CDR3 bases: TGTGCCAGCAGTGATCGACAGGGCCTGGGCTACACCTTC. Its translation: CASSDRQGLGYTF.

This clonotype was seen ten or more times. This chain links TRBV6-5 with TRBJ2-1; D unresolved. The CDR3 runs to 11 residues. Between the trimmed V and J ends, which lost 5 bases and 8 bases, there was a span of 7 bases. The germline V gene encodes CDR1 MNHEY and CDR2 SVGAGI. The CDR3 reads CASSRRDEQFF. CDR3 nucleotides: TGTGCCAGCAGTCGCCGTGATGAGCAGTTCTTC.

The V and J genes are TRBV29-1 and TRBJ2-3, with a weak D call TRBD1 (6 bases). Trimming stripped 6 bases from V and 5 bases from J, with 18 bases between. The germline gives CDR1 SQVTM, CDR2 ANQGSEA. The CDR3 is 14 amino acids. The CDR3 region is CSVALGTSGDTQYF. CDR3 DNA sequence: TGCAGCGTAGCCCTGGGGACATCAGGAGATACGCAGTATTTT.

The chain uses TRBV24-1 and TRBJ2-1; 11 bases are a match to TRBD2. The CDR3 has 14 residues. Unmatched junction bases numbered 7, after V lost 5 bases and J lost 11 bases. CDR1 KGHDR and CDR2 SFDVKD come from the germline V gene. The CDR3 DNA reads TGTGCCACCAGTGCTAGCGGGAGGAGTAATAAGCAGTTCTTC. This codes for CATSASGRSNKQFF.

V gene TRBV6-6 combines with J gene TRBJ1-1, with 8 bases identical to TRBD1. Germline CDR1 reads MNHNY; CDR2 reads SVGAGI (reference sequence). J gave up 4 bases and V 4 bases, and 11 bases lay outside the gene matches. The CDR3 is 16 residues long. CDR3 sequence: CASSSGQGGVGTEAFF. CDR3 bases: TGTGCCAGCAGTTCAGGACAGGGAGGGGTCGGCACTGAAGCTTTCTTT.

The chain recombines TRBV7-9 with TRBJ2-7, with unresolved D. V was pared by 5 bases and J by 5 bases, with 19 bases between. CDR3 length: 15 amino acids. Germline values: CDR1 SEHNR, CDR2 FQNEAQ (reference sequence). The CDR3 sequence is CASSPSGLGMNEQYF. DNA for the CDR3: TGTGCCAGCAGCCCCTCGGGCCTCGGTATGAACGAGCAGTACTTC.

The rearrangement links TRBV20-1 to TRBJ2-3, with TRBD1 matching 9 bases. Per the germline V gene, CDR1 is DFQATT and CDR2 is SNEGSKA (reference sequence). The J segment lost 2 bases and the V segment lost 3 bases, leaving 9 bases of the junction unmatched. The CDR3 is 16 residues long. The CDR3 DNA reads as TGCAGTGCTAGTAGACAGGGGGAAATCTCCACAGATACGCAGTATTTT. Protein: CSASRQGEISTDTQYF.

This clonotype has a handful of counts. This chain connects TRBV20-1 to TRBJ2-1, with 8 bases fitting TRBD2. V lost 4 bases to trimming and J lost 5 bases; unmatched junction nucleotides: 7. Germline CDR1 DFQATT, CDR2 SNEGSKA (reference sequence). CDR3 size: 14 residues. The CDR3: CSATKREPNNEQFF. CDR3 in DNA: TGCAGTGCTACAAAGCGGGAGCCGAACAATGAGCAGTTCTTC.

This clonotype came up many times. The rearrangement links TRBV29-1 to TRBJ2-1, with 10 positions matching TRBD2. This CDR3 comprises 15 residues. The germline gives CDR1 SQVTM, CDR2 ANQGSEA. Trimming cost V 5 bases and J 8 bases; bases outside gene matches: 12. The CDR3 coding sequence is TGCAGCGTTTCTATGGGGGCTAGCGGGAGTTATGAGCAGTTCTTC. Its translation is CSVSMGASGSYEQFF.

J is TRBJ2-1 and V is TRBV27; tentative D call: TRBD1 (6 bases). The CDR3 runs to 13 residues. The germline V gene encodes CDR1 MNHEY and CDR2 SMNVEV (reference sequence). V was clipped by 4 bases and J by 7 bases, with 11 bases between them. The CDR3 DNA is TGTGCCAGCAGTTCACAGGGTATGAATGAGCAGTTCTTC. Amino acids: CASSSQGMNEQFF.

This sequence joins TRBV30 and TRBJ1-6, with 7 bases aligning to TRBD1. V trimming: 2 bases; J trimming: 7 bases; junction bases outside the gene matches: 5. The CDR3 runs to 14 residues. Germline lookup yields CDR1 GTSNPN and CDR2 SVGIG (reference sequence). CDR3 sequence reads: CAWSSGTENSPLHF. CDR3 nucleotides: TGTGCCTGGAGTTCCGGGACAGAGAATTCACCCCTCCACTTT.

The chain carries TRBV4-1 and TRBJ1-5; no clear D gene. Trimming took off 4 bases at V and 2 bases at J, with 12 bases between the two ends. This CDR3 comprises 15 residues. The germline CDR1 and CDR2 sequences are MGHRA and YSYEKL. The CDR3 sequence is CASSRFFDRNQPQHF. DNA for the CDR3: TGCGCCAGCAGCCGGTTTTTCGACCGCAATCAGCCCCAGCATTTT.

V gene TRBV4-1 combines with J gene TRBJ1-4, with a tentative D call TRBD1 (5 bases). The CDR3 runs 15 residues. Trimming shortened V by 5 bases and J by 7 bases, and 17 bases separated the two germline ends. Germline V gene sequence: CDR1 MGHRA, CDR2 YSYEKL. The CDR3 loop is CASSLHERGVEKLFF. The CDR3 DNA follows: TGCGCCAGCAGCTTACACGAGCGAGGGGTTGAAAAACTGTTTTTT.

DNA for the CDR3: TGTGCCATCAGTGAGGTTGCGGGGGGGGACATTCAGTACTTC. Protein sequence: CAISEVAGGDIQYF. V and J are TRBV10-3 and TRBJ2-4, with TRBD2 matching 9 bases. The CDR3 consists of 14 residues. The V segment lost 2 bases and the J segment 8 bases; nucleotides outside the gene matches: 4. Germline CDR1 and CDR2: ENHRY and SYGVKD.

Note on this clonotype: One base away lies a much larger clone, so this may be a sequencing read error. The chain uses TRBV5-1 and TRBJ2-6; a weak D match, TRBD1 (5 bases). Trimming shortened V by 7 bases and J by 4 bases, and 15 bases separated the two germline ends. Germline CDR1 and CDR2: SGHRS and YFSETQ. The CDR3 length is 15 residues. The CDR3 sequence is CASALQGTGANVLTF. CDR3 bases: TGCGCCAGCGCCCTGCAGGGAACCGGGGCCAACGTCCTGACTTTC. Full variable domain (remainder filled in from reference TRBV5-1 and TRBJ2-6): KAGVTQTPRYLIKTRGQQVTLSCSPISGHRSVSWYQQTPGQGLQFLFEYFSETQRNKGNFPGRFSGRQFSNSRSEMNVSTLELGDSALYLCASALQGTGANVLTFGAGSRLTVL.

In its sample, this clonotype was seen a few times. J is TRBJ2-1 and V is TRBV7-2; 9 bases match TRBD2. With 1 base clipped from V and 2 bases from J, the junction kept 6 bases outside the gene matches. The CDR3 covers 17 residues. Germline V lookup: CDR1 SGHTA, CDR2 FQGNSA. CDR3 nucleotides: TGTGCCAGCAGCTTAGAGGGTAGCGGGAGCCCCTACAATGAGCAGTTCTTC. This sequence encodes CASSLEGSGSPYNEQFF.

This clonotype was seen a handful of times. The chain is built from TRBV5-8 and TRBJ2-1; D might be TRBD1 (6 bases). V lost 2 bases and J 3 bases, leaving 15 bases between the germline ends. The CDR3 is 16 residues long. CDR1 and CDR2 (germline): SGHTS, YDEGEE. The CDR3 reads CASSLATGHLYNEQFF. DNA for the CDR3: TGTGCCAGCAGCTTAGCCACGGGACACCTCTACAATGAGCAGTTCTTC.

This clonotype turned up a few times. The DNA of the CDR3 is TGTGCCACCAGCAGAGATAAGAAACTGTTTTTT. It codes for CATSRDKKLFF. This rearrangement joins TRBV15 to TRBJ1-4, with D uncertain. Germline V gives CDR1 LNHNV, CDR2 YYDKDF (reference sequence). The CDR3 length is 11 residues. Trimming left V 0 bases short and J 11 bases short, with 4 bases between.

As concerns this clonotype: A much larger clone sits a single nucleotide away, making a read error possible. The chain links TRBV29-1 to TRBJ2-1; D possibly corresponds to TRBD2 (6 bases). Germline CDR1 SQVTM, CDR2 ANQGSEA. This CDR3 region has 12 residues. The CDR3, as DNA: TGCAGCGGGGGGGTTACGGACAATGAGCGGTTCTTC. Translating gives CSGGVTDNERFF.

With regard to this clonotype: One end of the junction varies from germline; a read error may be responsible. The CDR3 protein is CVSSFSGPLRVNGYTF. Here the CDR3 DNA reads TGTGTCAGCAGCTTCTCGGGACCGCTACGGGTCAATGGCTACACCTTC. V is TRBV7-9 and J is TRBJ1-2, with D tentatively TRBD1 (5 bases). The CDR3 covers 16 residues. The V gene's germline CDR1 is SEHNR and CDR2 FQNEAQ (reference sequence). Drawing the rest from reference TRBV7-9 and TRBJ1-2, the complete variable domain is DTGVSQNPRHKITKRGQNVTFRCDPISEHNRLYWYRQTLGQGPEFLTYFQNEAQLEKSRLLSDRFSAERPKGSFSTLEIQRTEQGDSAMYLCVSSFSGPLRVNGYTFGSGTRLTVV.

There are many counts of this clonotype. The V and J genes are TRBV2 and TRBJ2-7; D is unresolved. The length of the CDR3 is 12 residues. CDR1 is SNHLY and CDR2 is FYNNEI in the germline V gene. The germline V and J ends were trimmed by 5 bases and 6 bases, with 11 bases remaining between them. CDR3 loop: CASSSSGREQYF. In DNA form, the CDR3 reads TGTGCCAGCAGTAGCTCGGGCCGCGAGCAGTACTTC.

In this sample, this clonotype turned up many times. CDR3 bases: TGTGCCAGCAGTTACCGGGACTCCTACGAGCAGTACTTC. The encoded protein is CASSYRDSYEQYF. J is TRBJ2-7 and V is TRBV6-6, with D possibly being TRBD2 (5 bases). The CDR3 is 13 amino acids. V was shortened by 2 bases and J by 0 bases, with 5 bases between the two germline ends. Germline CDR1 MNHNY, CDR2 SVGAGI (reference sequence).

The rearrangement links TRBV5-1 to TRBJ2-7; tentatively, D is TRBD2 (5 bases). This CDR3 region has 14 residues. Germline V gives CDR1 SGHRS, CDR2 YFSETQ. Trimming stripped 4 bases from V and 5 bases from J, with 16 bases between. This CDR3 reads CASSALADSHEQYF. The CDR3 nucleotides are TGCGCCAGCAGCGCGCTAGCAGATTCCCACGAGCAGTACTTC.